These 25 T cell receptor beta chains were sequenced from one sample in a study of persistence of HIV-infected CD4 T cells. The antigens of these receptors remain unknown. This nonspecific control used anti-CD3/anti-CD28 bead stimulation of CD4+ T cells. CD4+ T cells upregulating both CD40 ligand and CD69 were sorted as responding cells. Sequencing used immunoSEQ version 4 in survey mode. Using immunoSEQ multiplex PCR, the repertoire was profiled, and TCRdb retains in-frame clones only, with some absent. The sample carries around 39,000 clones, more than 80% recorded once. Source: CD4+ T cells sorted from PBMCs after approximately 19-hour stimulation, taken from a patient who received antiretroviral therapy. These receptors were taken from an adult man with HIV who was CMV-seropositive.

The rearrangement uses TRBV28 and TRBJ1-4; TRBD1 might be the D (5 bases). Between the trimmed V and J ends, which lost 7 bases and 1 base, there was a span of 22 bases. Germline CDR1 and CDR2: MDHEN and SYDVKM. The CDR3 extends over 18 amino acids. The CDR3 is CASTLRGQGTGTNEKLFF. In DNA, the CDR3 is TGTGCCAGCACCCTCCGTGGGCAGGGTACAGGAACTAATGAAAAACTGTTTTTT.

Here the CDR3 reads CASSEAASSDEKLFF. In nucleotides, the CDR3 is TGTGCCAGCAGTGAAGCGGCGAGTTCGGATGAAAAACTGTTTTTT. V is TRBV6-1 and J is TRBJ1-4; D gene ambiguous. There are 15 residues in the CDR3. V lost 0 bases and J lost 6, with 11 bases in between. Germline assignment: CDR1 MNHNS and CDR2 SASEGT.

CDR3 sequence reads: CATSRGPGRAGNTIYF. The CDR3 region has the DNA TGTGCCACCAGCAGAGGCCCGGGACGGGCTGGAAACACCATATATTTT. The chain employs TRBV15 and TRBJ1-3; a weak D match, TRBD1 (5 bases). V lost 1 base and J 2 bases, leaving 12 bases between the germline ends. This CDR3 contains 16 residues. Germline V gives CDR1 LNHNV, CDR2 YYDKDF (reference sequence).

The rearrangement links TRBV5-1 to TRBJ2-7; the match to TRBD1 covers 10 bases. Germline lookup yields CDR1 SGHRS and CDR2 YFSETQ. The CDR3 is made up of 14 amino acids. V gave up 9 bases and J gave up 6 bases; unmatched junction bases: 12. For the CDR3, the DNA is TGCGCCACCCAACCGGGACAGGGGATAACCGAGCAGTACTTC. Its protein product is CATQPGQGITEQYF.

This chain connects TRBV6-5 to TRBJ1-2; no clear D gene. The CDR3 extends over 14 amino acids. The V end lost 0 bases, the J end lost 2 bases, and 7 bases lay between the germline ends. CDR1 MNHEY and CDR2 SVGAGI come from the germline V gene. The CDR3 sequence is CASSYSPQNYGYTF. Written as DNA, the CDR3 is TGTGCCAGCAGTTACTCACCCCAAAACTATGGCTACACCTTC.

V gene TRBV18 combines with J gene TRBJ2-3; 9 bases map to TRBD1. The germline V gene has CDR1 KGHSH and CDR2 LQKENI. Losses at the gene ends were 6 bases for V and 2 bases for J; bases not matched to a gene: 12. CDR3 length: 17 residues. CDR3 nucleotide sequence: TGTGCCAGCTCCCTATTTGGGACAGGGAGTTCCACAGATACGCAGTATTTT. Protein: CASSLFGTGSSTDTQYF.

The rearrangement links TRBV24-1 to TRBJ2-3, with a weak D call TRBD2 (6 bases). V was trimmed by 4 bases and J by 4 bases, leaving 14 bases between them. There are 15 residues in the CDR3. In germline, CDR1 is KGHDR, CDR2 SFDVKD. DNA of the CDR3: TGTGCCACCAGTGACCCCTTCCGGGGGTCAGATACGCAGTATTTT. It specifies CATSDPFRGSDTQYF.

This sequence joins TRBV5-6 and TRBJ1-5; possibly TRBD1 for D (5 bases). The CDR3 is 16 residues long. Trimming cost V 1 base and J 5 bases, with 16 bases left between them. Per germline, CDR1 SGHDT and CDR2 YYEEEE. The CDR3 DNA is TGTGCCAGCAGCTTGTGGGGGGGAGGTACCCATCAGCCCCAGCATTTT. Its protein product is CASSLWGGGTHQPQHF. Looking up the rest from reference TRBV5-6 and TRBJ1-5 gives the full variable domain: DAGVTQSPTHLIKTRGQQVTLRCSPKSGHDTVSWYQQALGQGPQFIFQYYEEEERQRGNFPDRFSGHQFPNYSSELNVNALLLGDSALYLCASSLWGGGTHQPQHFGDGTRLSIL.

The chain employs TRBV6-6 and TRBJ2-7; D is perhaps TRBD1 or TRBD2 (6 bases each). Looked up from germline, CDR1 is MNHNY and CDR2 is SVGAGI (reference sequence). The CDR3 spans 16 residues. V lost 2 bases to trimming and J lost 3 bases, with 17 bases between them. The CDR3 bases are TGTGCCAGCAGTTACACGGGGGCGATGGTCAACTACGAGCAGTACTTC. Translated: CASSYTGAMVNYEQYF.

The V and J genes are TRBV6-5 and TRBJ2-3; TRBD2 matches 9 bases. J was trimmed by 1 base and V by 8 bases; bases with no gene match: 4. The CDR3 length is 14 residues. Germline V gene data show CDR1 as MNHEY and CDR2 as SVGAGI. CDR3 sequence reads: CASGLAGGTDTQYF. CDR3 coding DNA: TGTGCCAGCGGCTTAGCGGGGGGCACAGATACGCAGTATTTT.

This clone was seen a few times. The V call is TRBV6-6, the J call TRBJ1-5, with no clear D. The V gene's germline CDR1 is MNHNY and CDR2 SVGAGI (reference sequence). V gave up 3 bases and J gave up 2 bases, with 8 bases separating them. The CDR3 contains 14 residues. The CDR3: CASSYAAGNQPQHF. CDR3 nucleotides: TGTGCCAGCAGTTATGCGGCTGGCAATCAGCCCCAGCATTTT.

In this sample, this clone turned up a few times. The rearrangement links TRBV2 to TRBJ1-5, with 10 bases identical to TRBD1. The CDR3 spans 14 residues. Losses at the gene ends were 7 bases for V and 5 bases for J; bases not matched to a gene: 5. Germline CDR1 is SNHLY and CDR2 is FYNNEI. In DNA form, the CDR3 reads TGTGCCAGCAATGGACAGGGGGGCGATCAGCCCCAGCATTTT. Translation: CASNGQGGDQPQHF. Looking up the rest from reference TRBV2 and TRBJ1-5 gives the full variable domain: EPEVTQTPSHQVTQMGQEVILRCVPISNHLYFYWYRQILGQKVEFLVSFYNNEISEKSEIFDDQFSVERPDGSNFTLKIRSTKLEDSAMYFCASNGQGGDQPQHFGDGTRLSIL.

The chain uses TRBV12-3 or TRBV12-4 and TRBJ1-5, with D tentatively TRBD1 (6 bases). The CDR3 is made up of 12 amino acids. Trimming stripped 6 bases from V and 9 bases from J, with 12 bases between. The CDR3 is CASRQGRGPQHF. The CDR3 nucleotides are TGTGCCAGCAGACAGGGAAGGGGGCCCCAGCATTTT.

The chain has TRBV10-2 and TRBJ2-5; tentatively, D is TRBD2 (6 bases). The length of the CDR3 is 13 residues. V lost 8 bases and J 5 bases, leaving 15 bases between the germline ends. CDR1 and CDR2 (germline): WSHSY, SAAADI. The CDR3 protein is CASSGGAGETQYF. In DNA, the CDR3 is TGCGCCAGCTCCGGAGGTGCGGGGGAGACCCAGTACTTC.

This clone has a single count. The rearrangement links TRBV11-3 to TRBJ2-3; D might be TRBD2 (6 bases). CDR3 size: 16 residues. The V gene's germline CDR1 is SGHNT and CDR2 YENEEA. V was shortened by 1 base and J by 2 bases, with 13 bases between the two germline ends. The CDR3 DNA reads TGTGCCAGCAGCTTAGGGCGGGGCGGAGACACAGATACGCAGTATTTT. Protein product: CASSLGRGGDTDTQYF. Drawing the rest from reference TRBV11-3 and TRBJ2-3, the complete variable domain is EAGVVQSPRYKIIEKKQPVAFWCNPISGHNTLYWYLQNLGQGPELLIRYENEEAVDDSQLPKDRFSAERLKGVDSTLKIQPAELGDSAVYLCASSLGRGGDTDTQYFGPGTRLTVL.

The chain has TRBV20-1 and TRBJ2-1, with D perhaps being TRBD1 or TRBD2 (5 bases each). The germline V and J ends were trimmed by 3 bases and 12 bases, with 12 bases remaining between them. Per the germline V gene, CDR1 is DFQATT and CDR2 is SNEGSKA (reference sequence). This CDR3 is built from 11 residues. This chain's CDR3 is CSARGPQRQFF. The CDR3 coding sequence is TGCAGTGCTAGGGGACCCCAAAGGCAGTTCTTC.

The J gene is TRBJ1-6, the V gene TRBV9, with 8 bases that match TRBD1. The CDR3 extends over 17 amino acids. The trim removed 2 bases at V and 3 bases at J, leaving 7 bases unmatched. CDR1 SGDLS and CDR2 YYNGEE come from the germline V gene. CDR3 in DNA: TGTGCCAGCAGCGTTTCGGGACAGGCGCACTATAATTCACCCCTCCACTTT. It specifies CASSVSGQAHYNSPLHF.

The V and J genes are TRBV7-3 and TRBJ2-3; the match to TRBD2 covers 7 bases. V shed 1 base and J 0 bases; nucleotides not matched to a gene: 1. CDR3 length equals 15 residues. The germline gives CDR1 SGHTA, CDR2 FQGTGA. The CDR3 region has the DNA TGTGCCAGCAGCTTAAGGGGGGGAAGCACAGATACGCAGTATTTT. This sequence encodes CASSLRGGSTDTQYF.

The V call is TRBV21-1, the J call TRBJ2-1. TRBV21-1 has pseudogene status. This CDR3 has 16 amino acids. CDR3 sequence: CASSKTVSLSYNEQFF. The CDR3 region has the DNA TGTGCCAGCAGCAAAACTGTCAGTTTATCCTACAATGAGCAGTTCTTC.

The V and J genes are TRBV5-4 and TRBJ1-6, with D maybe TRBD1 (5 bases). In germline, CDR1 is SGHNT, CDR2 YYREEE (reference sequence). V was pared by 6 bases and J by 2 bases, with 12 bases between. The length of the CDR3 is 15 residues. CDR3 loop: CASKVGRTYNSPLHF. DNA for the CDR3: TGTGCCAGCAAGGTGGGGCGCACCTATAATTCACCCCTCCACTTT.

The chain couples TRBV2 to TRBJ2-3, with 11 bases that match TRBD2. The CDR3 loop spans 16 amino acids. CDR1 is SNHLY and CDR2 is FYNNEI in the germline V gene. Trimming took 4 bases from V and 0 from J; bases not matched to a gene: 3. CDR3 sequence (DNA): TGTGCCAGCAGTGCGACTAGCGGGGTGAGCACAGATACGCAGTATTTT. Translated, it gives CASSATSGVSTDTQYF.

The rearrangement uses TRBV5-1 and TRBJ2-2; the D is unclear. V lost 4 bases, J lost 7 bases, and 20 bases lay in between. Germline V gene sequence: CDR1 SGHRS, CDR2 YFSETQ. The CDR3 is 16 residues long. In DNA form, the CDR3 reads TGCGCCAGCAGCCGAGGAAGGAGTGGGGATGGCGGGGAGCTGTTTTTT. As protein: CASSRGRSGDGGELFF. The full variable domain, rest sourced from reference TRBV5-1 and TRBJ2-2, is KAGVTQTPRYLIKTRGQQVTLSCSPISGHRSVSWYQQTPGQGLQFLFEYFSETQRNKGNFPGRFSGRQFSNSRSEMNVSTLELGDSALYLCASSRGRSGDGGELFFGEGSRLTVL.

The chain is built from TRBV19 and TRBJ1-2; 10 positions match TRBD1. The V and J ends lost 5 bases and 3 bases, in that order; junction bases with no gene match: 9. The CDR3 sequence is 16 residues long. Germline values: CDR1 LNHDA, CDR2 SQIVND (reference sequence). The CDR3 loop reads CASSPRADRGDYGYTF. For the CDR3, the DNA is TGTGCCAGTAGTCCTCGGGCGGACAGGGGGGACTATGGCTACACCTTC.

CDR3 in DNA: TGTGCCAGCAGCTTGCGGGTGGACAGAGAGACCCAGTACTTC. This translates into CASSLRVDRETQYF. This chain joins TRBV5-6 and TRBJ2-5; TRBD1 might be the D (6 bases). Germline V CDR1 and CDR2: SGHDT, YYEEEE. CDR3 size: 14 residues. V was shortened by 1 base and J by 4 bases, with 11 bases between the two germline ends.

This chain uses TRBV5-1 with TRBJ2-1, with D maybe TRBD1 (6 bases). The V and J ends lost 0 bases and 8 bases respectively, with 15 bases between them. The length of the CDR3 is 15 residues. In germline, CDR1 is SGHRS, CDR2 YFSETQ. The CDR3 DNA reads TGCGCCAGCAGCTTGGCCGACAACAGGGTCGATGAGCAGTTCTTC. This sequence encodes CASSLADNRVDEQFF.